This TCR beta chain was found in a study of long-term antiretroviral therapy in people with HIV (dated by TCRdb to 2021 to 2024). Broadly, across the study: The earliest samples were collected approximately a decade before the 2015 WHO recommendation for immediate ART, a period when ART was typically delayed until CD4 counts fell. Among the roughly 30 participants with HIV, eleven were female. No cross-contamination during QIAcube processing was seen in test extractions of a monoclonal T-cell line run alongside approximately 36 polyclonal samples. A total of 192 cryopreserved PBMC samples came from around 30 adults with confirmed HIV infection and were collected serially over a mean of about six years (range 1-12). Whether ART initiation and durable HIV suppression were associated with changes in peripheral blood TRB repertoire composition and diversity was tested in a retrospective serial study. The paper's findings and limits, for the study overall: Expanded TRB clones identified before ART initiation dominated the repertoire at all time points, although this dominance fluctuated and declined in many PLHIV after ART. HIV repertoires had narrower CDR3 length ranges than controls, and the network structure suggested an antigen-experienced repertoire that shifted only slightly toward naive after ART. ART initiation was associated with a significant increase in TRB diversity, but diversity stayed significantly below transplant donor controls even after long-term ART. Inferences about post-ART repertoire changes were limited because no data were available on ART adherence, viral resistance or therapy changes. Samples dated from the mid-2000s to the late 2010s, and the ART regimens used may be less effective than current ones. Owing to limited PBMC availability, only the TCR beta chain was sequenced, without alpha chain pairing. Because pre-ART samples had limited cell numbers, unsorted PBMC were profiled rather than sorted CD4+ and CD8+ T cells.

V and J lose 6 bases and 3 bases, and a span of 14 bases separates them. For CDR1 and CDR2, the germline V gene lists SQVTM and ANQGSEA. The CDR3 contains 13 residues, cysteine and phenylalanine counted. The entry retains the CDR3 DNA only, 39 bases that are in frame from base 1. Sequencing of the TRB variable region was done with the immunoSEQ hsTCRB v3.0 assay at survey level resolution. The target sequencing depth for TRB was roughly 40,000-55,000 T-cell genomes per sample. TRB libraries were pooled and sequenced on an Illumina MiSeq using a v3 150-cycle kit. As for the original processing: Repertoire analysis was performed in R inside a reproducible Nextflow workflow that covered QC, data transformation and analysis. LymphoSeq2, an R package for exploring AIRR-Seq data, was used to implement the custom analyses. After excluding several samples that yielded fewer than 5000 total TRB sequences, 150 to 200 HIV repertoires remained for analysis. Of the 180 to 200 retained HIV repertoires, about 60 were collected before and 129 after ART initiation. Repertoires were downsampled to 5000 TRB nucleotide sequences, and summary statistics were averaged over 100 downsampling iterations. The analysis kept only TRB sequences whose CDR3 regions were at least seven amino acids long. A Shannon entropy-derived clonality score and the Gini coefficient were used to measure diversity. Repertoire networks linked the top 5000 CDR3 amino acid sequences whenever two sequences differed by an edit distance of one. For TRB CDR3 amino acid sequences, antigen specificity groups and MHC restriction were predicted with GLIPH2. To flag known associations with CMV, EBV, HIV or tissue antigens, CDR3 amino acid sequences were compared against VDJdb and McPAS-TCR. Pre-ART, post-ART and control groups were compared with Wilcoxon signed-rank tests and Holm-Bonferroni correction. What TCRdb holds here is the immuneACCESS table cut down to in-frame rearrangements. Part of the clones is not present; checked against another copy, under half of the missing clones reflect an unresolved V gene, and the others are unexplained. V and J calls and clone size follow that table, whereas D and trimming were derived from the DNA. Here the sample has about 16,000 clones; roughly 88% occur a single time. 12% of the sample comes from the top ten.

This clone was recorded once. Its binding antigen is unknown. The sample holds no much larger clone one base away, and base qualities are not on file. To be included, a participant needed at least one PBMC sample from before ART initiation plus at least two post-ART samples. All participants with HIV were treated in the United States of America. Cryopreserved samples of roughly 0.85-11 million PBMC were thawed and washed before DNA extraction. At the time of the earliest PBMC sample for each participant with HIV, ages ranged from roughly 23 to 55 years. Each participant contributed PBMC samples from 1-4 timepoints before ART initiation and 2-8 timepoints after ART initiation, with a median of 7 samples. Serial HIV viral load, CD4+ T-cell count, ART history and demographic data were obtained for every participant. Genomic DNA was extracted from unsorted PBMC with a Qiagen kit on a QIAcube, processed in batches of 12 samples.

The source material was unsorted PBMCs, sampled 0.7 years before starting antiretroviral therapy. This sequence originates from a man aged 50-59 years with HIV. The receptor chain draws on TRBV29-1 and TRBJ1-1; the D segment could be TRBD1, given 6 matching bases. The CDR3: CSVERQADTEAFF. The nucleotide sequence reads as follows: TGCAGCGTCGAGAGACAGGCGGACACTGAAGCTTTCTTT.